This record looks at one TCR beta chain sequence and its context. Its antigen is unidentified. Genomic DNA served as template for TCR beta VDJ and CDR3 profiling. TCRdb passed the reads through MiXCR, listing each CDR3 protein once. Of some 290,000 distinct CDR3 sequences listed, 55% to 60% are singletons. These data are taken from a study of CD8+CD57+ T cells in acquired aplastic anemia. Study in general: The DNA of sorted CD4+ and CD8+ cells averaged roughly 3 ug.

The CDR3 sequence is 13 residues long. V dropped 4 bases and J dropped 0 bases, with 7 bases sitting between them. From germline, CDR1 is ENHRY and CDR2 SYGVKD. Broader study findings: There were twenty-nine CD8+ CDR3 sequences that occurred in both patients and controls. Patients were compared with controls for CD8+ Simpson's diversity, and no significant difference emerged.

V usage is TRBV10-3 and J usage is TRBJ2-7; no firm D call. Material for sequencing was sorted CD4+, CD8+, or CD8+CD57+ T cells (not recorded which) from PBMCs. The source is a human donor with severe aplastic anemia or a healthy control (not recorded which). The CDR3 region is CAISGHLSYEQYF. CDR3 sequence (DNA): TGTGCCATCAGTGGACACCTCTCCTACGAGCAGTACTTC.